The 29 T cell receptor beta chains reported below all come from one sample, sequenced in a study of neurological immune-mediated disorders. TCRdb recomputed calls from the 5' RACE reads with MiXCR, one row per CDR3 protein. The repertoire consists of 36,000 or so distinct CDR3 sequences, with 9% to 12% occurring once and the leading ten covering under 8.5%. The specimen was PBMCs. The receptor source for this set is a woman younger than 45 with HTLV-1-associated myelopathy (HAM/TSP).

This clonotype has a count of ten or more. The gene calls are TRBV20-1 and TRBJ2-1; D perhaps matches TRBD2 (5 bases). The CDR3 extends over 13 amino acids. Germline assignment: CDR1 DFQATT and CDR2 SNEGSKA (reference sequence). Trimming pared 3 bases from V and 9 bases from J, leaving 15 bases between. CDR3 sequence reads: CSASVSSGGEQFF. The CDR3, as DNA: TGCAGTGCTAGTGTATCTTCCGGAGGTGAGCAGTTCTTC.

This clonotype was seen at least ten times. The chain links TRBV7-2 to TRBJ2-1, with 7 bases lining up with TRBD2. The CDR3 runs to 15 residues. Looked up from germline, CDR1 is SGHTA and CDR2 is FQGNSA. Trimming at V came to 1 base and at J to 5 bases, leaving 5 bases not matched to a gene. CDR3 amino acids: CASSLGGLQNNEQFF. Written as DNA, the CDR3 is TGTGCCAGCAGCTTAGGGGGACTACAGAACAATGAGCAGTTCTTC.

V and J are TRBV7-2 and TRBJ2-3; possible D gene TRBD1, 5 bases. V was trimmed by 2 bases and J by 3 bases, leaving 12 bases between them. Germline V lookup: CDR1 SGHTA, CDR2 FQGNSA. The CDR3 loop spans 15 amino acids. The CDR3 region is CASSLSWGETDTQYF. The CDR3 DNA reads TGTGCCAGCAGCTTAAGCTGGGGCGAAACAGATACGCAGTATTTT.

There are many counts of this clonotype. V and J are TRBV5-1 and TRBJ2-2; D unclear. V dropped 1 base and J dropped 6 bases, with 13 bases sitting between them. Germline V gene lookup returns CDR1 SGHRS and CDR2 YFSETQ. CDR3 size: 15 residues. CDR3 sequence (DNA): TGCGCCAGCAGCTTGTCTAACAGAGAATCCGGGGAGCTGTTTTTT. Protein: CASSLSNRESGELFF.

This clonotype has ten or more counts. This chain links TRBV5-1 with TRBJ2-2, with 7 bases identical to TRBD1. This CDR3 comprises 16 residues. Trimming took 2 bases from V and 0 from J; bases not matched to a gene: 4. Germline V CDR1 and CDR2: SGHRS, YFSETQ. CDR3 loop: CASSFGTDANTGELFF. The CDR3 DNA reads TGCGCCAGCAGCTTCGGGACAGACGCGAACACCGGGGAGCTGTTTTTT. Using reference TRBV5-1 and TRBJ2-2 for the parts outside the CDR3, the full variable domain is KAGVTQTPRYLIKTRGQQVTLSCSPISGHRSVSWYQQTPGQGLQFLFEYFSETQRNKGNFPGRFSGRQFSNSRSEMNVSTLELGDSALYLCASSFGTDANTGELFFGEGSRLTVL.

This clonotype was recorded at least ten times. The chain couples TRBV7-8 to TRBJ2-1; TRBD2 matches 8 bases. The CDR3 is 16 amino acids. Trimming removed 4 bases from V and 6 bases from J; junction bases left unmatched: 11. Per germline, CDR1 SGHVS and CDR2 FQNEAQ. The CDR3 reads CASSSSGGLRFNEQFF. The CDR3 bases are TGTGCCAGCAGCTCCAGCGGGGGCCTCCGCTTCAATGAGCAGTTCTTC.

This clonotype was found many times. This CDR3 reads CASSRRLAQETQYF. DNA for the CDR3: TGCGCCAGCAGTCGGAGGCTAGCACAAGAGACCCAGTACTTC. This rearrangement joins TRBV10-2 to TRBJ2-5; D is possibly TRBD2 (5 bases). This CDR3 is 14 amino acids long. In germline, CDR1 is WSHSY, CDR2 SAAADI. V dropped 5 bases and J dropped 2 bases, with 12 bases sitting between them.

This clonotype was recorded many times. J is TRBJ1-3 and V is TRBV5-1, with D unresolved. The CDR3 sequence is 17 residues long. The germline V gene has CDR1 SGHRS and CDR2 YFSETQ. V lost 1 base to trimming and J lost 0 bases, with 14 bases between them. In DNA, the CDR3 is TGCGCCAGCAGCTTGAGAGGGATAGGCAACTCTGGAAACACCATATATTTT. Its protein is CASSLRGIGNSGNTIYF.

This clonotype was seen a handful of times. V and J are TRBV10-3 and TRBJ2-7; no reliable D call. Germline CDR1 reads ENHRY; CDR2 reads SYGVKD. V was clipped by 3 bases and J by 5 bases, with 5 bases between them. The CDR3 spans 11 residues. CDR3 DNA sequence: TGTGCCATCAGTGAACAGCACGAGCAGTACTTC. Translated, it gives CAISEQHEQYF.

This clonotype has ten or more counts. The V gene is TRBV10-3, the J gene TRBJ2-4; TRBD1 matches 9 bases. Unmatched junction bases numbered 5, after V lost 6 bases and J lost 5 bases. The CDR3 has 14 residues. CDR1 and CDR2 from the germline V gene are ENHRY and SYGVKD. CDR3 residues: CAISPGQGQNIQYF. The CDR3 DNA sequence: TGTGCCATCAGCCCGGGACAGGGTCAAAACATTCAGTACTTC.

This clonotype was counted at least ten times. The V and J genes are TRBV20-1 and TRBJ1-1; TRBD1 is a possible D gene (6 bases). The CDR3 runs to 14 residues. Germline CDR1 is DFQATT and CDR2 is SNEGSKA (reference sequence). With 3 bases removed from V and 0 bases from J, the gap between germline ends came to 11 bases. The CDR3: CSASQGRLNTEAFF. The CDR3 DNA is TGCAGTGCTAGTCAGGGGCGACTGAACACTGAAGCTTTCTTT.

This clonotype came up many times. CDR3 sequence (DNA): TGCAGTGCTAGAGACCACCTCGGACAGGGGAGAGGAGAGACCCAGTACTTC. Translating it yields CSARDHLGQGRGETQYF. The chain combines TRBV20-1 with TRBJ2-5; TRBD1 agrees at 9 bases. The trim removed 0 bases at V and 4 bases at J, leaving 12 bases unmatched. CDR1 and CDR2 from the germline V gene are DFQATT and SNEGSKA (reference sequence). The CDR3 runs to 17 residues.

This clonotype was found many times. The genes are TRBV20-1 and TRBJ2-2, with TRBD2 matching over 8 bases. The CDR3 extends over 17 amino acids. Losses at the gene ends were 1 base for V and 3 bases for J; bases not matched to a gene: 10. The germline V gene has CDR1 DFQATT and CDR2 SNEGSKA (reference sequence). The CDR3 protein is CSARVSLAGHYTGELFF. The CDR3 bases are TGCAGTGCTAGAGTTAGTTTAGCGGGGCACTACACCGGGGAGCTGTTTTTT.

This clonotype appeared many times. The chain is built from TRBV6-5 and TRBJ2-3, with D perhaps TRBD1 (5 bases). Germline lookup yields CDR1 MNHEY and CDR2 SVGAGI. V dropped 0 bases and J dropped 2 bases, with 9 bases sitting between them. The CDR3 loop spans 15 amino acids. The CDR3 loop reads CASSYSRAPTDTQYF. DNA of the CDR3: TGTGCCAGCAGTTACTCCAGGGCCCCCACAGATACGCAGTATTTT.

This clonotype appeared many times. The gene calls are TRBV20-1 and TRBJ2-4; tentatively, D is TRBD1 (5 bases). The germline V gene encodes CDR1 DFQATT and CDR2 SNEGSKA (reference sequence). The ends were cut back, 6 bases at V and 1 base at J, with 13 bases in the middle. CDR3 length: 14 residues. CDR3 residues: CSAPSPGAKNIQYF. The CDR3 DNA is TGCAGTGCCCCCTCCCCAGGGGCCAAAAACATTCAGTACTTC.

Points on this clonotype: At one end, the junction sequence differs from germline, possibly due to a read error. The V and J genes are TRBV20-1 and TRBJ2-2; 8 bases are a match to TRBD1. The CDR3 extends over 16 amino acids. CDR1 is DFQATT, CDR2 SNEGSKA, per germline (reference sequence). CDR3 residues: CSARGPGQENTEEMFF. The CDR3 DNA reads as TGCAGTGCTAGAGGACCGGGACAGGAGAACACCGAGGAGATGTTTTTT.

This clonotype came up many times. J is TRBJ1-3 and V is TRBV27, with TRBD1 matching 7 bases. CDR1 is MNHEY, CDR2 SMNVEV, per germline (reference sequence). J gave up 0 bases and V 6 bases, and 8 bases lay outside the gene matches. CDR3 length equals 16 residues. CDR3: CASRRGDSYSGNTIYF. The CDR3 region has the DNA TGTGCCAGCAGGCGAGGGGACAGTTACTCTGGAAACACCATATATTTT.

This clonotype occurred many times. This chain uses TRBV24-1 with TRBJ2-2; TRBD1 aligns across 9 bases. J was trimmed by 1 base and V by 7 bases; bases with no gene match: 0. The CDR3 contains 14 residues. CDR1 KGHDR and CDR2 SFDVKD come from the germline V gene. CDR3 DNA: TGTGCCACCAGGGGACAGGGGAACACCGGGGAGCTGTTTTTT. The encoded protein is CATRGQGNTGELFF.

This clonotype was recorded many times. Since a much larger clone is just one base distant, this may be a read error. The chain combines TRBV5-1 with TRBJ2-2; 7 bases agree with TRBD1. The V gene end was trimmed by 2 bases and the J gene end by 7 bases; junction bases not matched to a gene: 5. This CDR3 has 14 residues. Germline assignment: CDR1 SGHRS and CDR2 YFSETQ. Here the CDR3 DNA reads TGCGCCAGCAGCTTACAGGGGAGCATCGGGGAGCTGTTTTTT. Its translation is CASSLQGSIGELFF.

This clonotype came up many times. The chain is built from TRBV3-1 and TRBJ2-7; D remains unclear. V gave up 1 base and J gave up 9 bases, with 10 bases separating them. There are 12 residues in the CDR3. The germline gives CDR1 LGHDT, CDR2 YNNKEL (reference sequence). Written as DNA, the CDR3 is TGTGCCAGCAGCCAAGCGGCAGGCGCGCAGTACTTC. Protein sequence: CASSQAAGAQYF.

In its sample, this clonotype was seen many times. The rearrangement links TRBV29-1 to TRBJ1-2; D remains unclear. CDR3 size: 13 residues. The germline CDR1 and CDR2 sequences are SQVTM and ANQGSEA. The V end was cut by 0 bases, the J end by 5 bases, with 10 bases between. The CDR3 sequence is CSVEDQPGYGYTF. CDR3 nucleotides: TGCAGCGTTGAAGATCAGCCGGGTTATGGCTACACCTTC.

This clonotype was detected ten times or more. V and J are TRBV20-1 and TRBJ2-3; 8 nucleotides agree with TRBD2. Unmatched junction bases numbered 7, after V lost 4 bases and J lost 4 bases. The length of the CDR3 is 14 residues. Germline lookup yields CDR1 DFQATT and CDR2 SNEGSKA (reference sequence). The CDR3, as DNA: TGCAGTGCTATTCCGGGGGGGCCACCAGATACGCAGTATTTT. Encoded protein: CSAIPGGPPDTQYF.

This clonotype was seen ten or more times. The rearrangement links TRBV6-6 to TRBJ2-3, with 9 positions matching TRBD2. V lost 8 bases and J lost 4; bases outside the gene matches: 4. The CDR3 consists of 13 residues. The germline CDR1 and CDR2 sequences are MNHNY and SVGAGI (reference sequence). Here the CDR3 reads CASAGGRADTQYF. The CDR3 region has the DNA TGTGCCAGCGCGGGGGGGCGTGCAGATACGCAGTATTTT.

This clonotype was found many times. This chain uses TRBV7-6 with TRBJ1-4; D possibly corresponds to TRBD1 (6 bases). This CDR3 is 14 amino acids long. CDR1 is SGHVS and CDR2 is FNYEAQ in the germline V gene. V was trimmed by 1 base and J by 8 bases, leaving 11 bases between them. For the CDR3, the DNA is TGTGCCAGCAGCTTAGGTCAGGGGAAGGAAAAACTGTTTTTT. It codes for CASSLGQGKEKLFF.

This clonotype was recorded at least ten times. The chain is built from TRBV9 and TRBJ1-3; no firm D call. V dropped 2 bases and J dropped 2 bases, with 11 bases sitting between them. Germline lookup yields CDR1 SGDLS and CDR2 YYNGEE. The CDR3 contains 15 residues. For the CDR3, the DNA is TGTGCCAGCAGCGTGACCGGGATCCCTGGAAACACCATATATTTT. The encoded protein is CASSVTGIPGNTIYF. Using reference TRBV9 and TRBJ1-3 for the parts outside the CDR3, the full variable domain is DSGVTQTPKHLITATGQRVTLRCSPRSGDLSVYWYQQSLDQGLQFLIQYYNGEERAKGNILERFSAQQFPDLHSELNLSSLELGDSALYFCASSVTGIPGNTIYFGEGSWLTVV.

The chain carries TRBV10-3 and TRBJ1-6; the D gene is possibly TRBD1 (5 bases). The germline gives CDR1 ENHRY, CDR2 SYGVKD. Trimming pared 8 bases from V and 7 bases from J, leaving 15 bases between. The CDR3 runs 14 residues. CDR3 coding DNA: TGTGCCATCTGCCAAACCCCAGGGAATTCACCCCTCCACTTT. Amino acid sequence: CAICQTPGNSPLHF.

This clonotype has at least ten counts. This chain links TRBV7-9 with TRBJ2-7, with 7 bases lining up with TRBD1. The V gene's germline CDR1 is SEHNR and CDR2 FQNEAQ (reference sequence). There are 16 residues in the CDR3. Trimming at V came to 5 bases and at J to 2 bases, leaving 12 bases not matched to a gene. The DNA for the CDR3 is TGTGCCAGCAGCGCTTACTACAGGGGTAGCGCCTACGAGCAGTACTTC. Protein: CASSAYYRGSAYEQYF.

This sequence joins TRBV29-1 and TRBJ2-2; D is uncertain. Per the germline V gene, CDR1 is SQVTM and CDR2 is ANQGSEA. The V end lost 4 bases, the J end lost 6 bases, and 6 bases lay between the germline ends. The CDR3 has 11 residues. The CDR3 loop reads CSVGSPGELFF. CDR3 sequence (DNA): TGCAGCGTTGGATCCCCCGGGGAGCTGTTTTTT.

This clonotype occurred many times. The J gene is TRBJ1-5, the V gene TRBV20-1; the D gene is possibly TRBD1 (6 bases). V lost 5 bases and J 6 bases, leaving 14 bases between the germline ends. Germline V gene sequence: CDR1 DFQATT, CDR2 SNEGSKA (reference sequence). This CDR3 has 13 amino acids. CDR3 DNA: TGCAGTGCTGGTAGGGGGGCAGGTCAGCCCCAGCATTTT. It specifies CSAGRGAGQPQHF.